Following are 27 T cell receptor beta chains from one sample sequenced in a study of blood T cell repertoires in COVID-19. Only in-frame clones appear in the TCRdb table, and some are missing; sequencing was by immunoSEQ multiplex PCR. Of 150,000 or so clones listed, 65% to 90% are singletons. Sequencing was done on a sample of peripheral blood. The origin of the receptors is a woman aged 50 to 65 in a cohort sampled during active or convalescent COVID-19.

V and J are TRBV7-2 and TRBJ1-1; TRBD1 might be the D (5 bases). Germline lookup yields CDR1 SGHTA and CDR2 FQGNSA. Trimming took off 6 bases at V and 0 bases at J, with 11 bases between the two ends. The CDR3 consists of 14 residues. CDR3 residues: CASSYRPMNTEAFF. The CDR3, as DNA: TGTGCCAGCAGTTACAGGCCCATGAACACTGAAGCTTTCTTT.

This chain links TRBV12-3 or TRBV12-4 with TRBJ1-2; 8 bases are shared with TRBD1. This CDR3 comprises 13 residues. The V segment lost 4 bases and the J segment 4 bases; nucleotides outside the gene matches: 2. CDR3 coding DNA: TGTGCCAGCAGTTGGACAGGGACCTATGGCTACACCTTC. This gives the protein CASSWTGTYGYTF.

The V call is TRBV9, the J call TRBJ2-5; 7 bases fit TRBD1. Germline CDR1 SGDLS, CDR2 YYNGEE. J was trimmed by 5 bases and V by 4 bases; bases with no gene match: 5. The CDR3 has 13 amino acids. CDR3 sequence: CASSKGGEETQYF. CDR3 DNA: TGTGCCAGCAGCAAAGGGGGCGAGGAGACCCAGTACTTC.

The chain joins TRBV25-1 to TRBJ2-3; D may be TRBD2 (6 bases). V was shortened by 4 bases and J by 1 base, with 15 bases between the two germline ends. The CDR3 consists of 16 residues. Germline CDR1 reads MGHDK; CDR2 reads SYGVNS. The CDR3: CASSAEAGPCTDTQYF. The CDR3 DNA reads TGTGCCAGCAGTGCCGAGGCGGGGCCTTGCACAGATACGCAGTATTTT.

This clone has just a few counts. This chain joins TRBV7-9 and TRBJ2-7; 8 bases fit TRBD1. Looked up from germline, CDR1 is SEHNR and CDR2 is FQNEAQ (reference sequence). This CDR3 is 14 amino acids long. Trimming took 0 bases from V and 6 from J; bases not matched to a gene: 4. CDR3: CASSLAAGGGEQYF. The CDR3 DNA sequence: TGTGCCAGCAGCTTAGCAGCAGGGGGCGGCGAGCAGTACTTC.

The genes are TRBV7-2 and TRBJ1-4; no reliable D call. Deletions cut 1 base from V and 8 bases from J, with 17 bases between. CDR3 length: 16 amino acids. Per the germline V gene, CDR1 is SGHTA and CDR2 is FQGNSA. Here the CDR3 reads CASSLGVVTGYEKLFF. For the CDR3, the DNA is TGTGCCAGCAGCTTAGGTGTGGTGACGGGGTACGAAAAACTGTTTTTT. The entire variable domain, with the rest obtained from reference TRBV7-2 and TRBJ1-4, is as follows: GAGVSQSPSNKVTEKGKDVELRCDPISGHTALYWYRQSLGQGLEFLIYFQGNSAPDKSGLPSDRFSAERTGGSVSTLTIQRTQQEDSAVYLCASSLGVVTGYEKLFFGSGTQLSVL.

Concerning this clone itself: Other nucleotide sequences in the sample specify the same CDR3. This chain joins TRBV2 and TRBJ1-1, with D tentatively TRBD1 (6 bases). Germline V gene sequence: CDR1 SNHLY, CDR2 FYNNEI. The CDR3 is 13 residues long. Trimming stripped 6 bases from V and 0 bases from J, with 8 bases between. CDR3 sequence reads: CASSGQMNTEAFF. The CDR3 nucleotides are TGTGCCAGCAGCGGACAGATGAACACTGAAGCTTTCTTT.

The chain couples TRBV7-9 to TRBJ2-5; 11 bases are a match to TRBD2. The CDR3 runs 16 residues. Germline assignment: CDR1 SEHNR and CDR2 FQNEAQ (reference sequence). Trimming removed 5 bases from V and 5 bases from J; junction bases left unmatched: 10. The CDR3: CASSPRRLAGYETQYF. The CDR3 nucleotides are TGTGCCAGCAGCCCCCGCCGACTAGCGGGGTACGAGACCCAGTACTTC.

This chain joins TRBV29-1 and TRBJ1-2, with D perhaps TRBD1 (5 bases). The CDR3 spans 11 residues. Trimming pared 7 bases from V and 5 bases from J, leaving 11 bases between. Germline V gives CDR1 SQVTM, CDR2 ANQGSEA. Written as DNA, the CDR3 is TGCAGCGCCATATCAGGGTATGGCTACACCTTC. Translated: CSAISGYGYTF.

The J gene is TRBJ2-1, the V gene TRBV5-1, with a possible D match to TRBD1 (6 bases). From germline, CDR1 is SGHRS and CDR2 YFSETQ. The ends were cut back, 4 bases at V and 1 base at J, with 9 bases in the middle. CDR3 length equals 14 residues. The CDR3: CASSPGQSYNEQFF. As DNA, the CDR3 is TGCGCCAGCAGCCCCGGACAGTCCTACAATGAGCAGTTCTTC.

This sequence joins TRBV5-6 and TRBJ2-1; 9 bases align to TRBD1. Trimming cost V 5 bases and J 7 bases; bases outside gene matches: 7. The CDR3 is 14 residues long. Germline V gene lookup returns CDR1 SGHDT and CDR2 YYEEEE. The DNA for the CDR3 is TGTGCCAGCAGAGCCGGGACAGGGCTGAATGAGCAGTTCTTC. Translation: CASRAGTGLNEQFF. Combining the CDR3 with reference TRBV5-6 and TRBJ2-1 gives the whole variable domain DAGVTQSPTHLIKTRGQQVTLRCSPKSGHDTVSWYQQALGQGPQFIFQYYEEEERQRGNFPDRFSGHQFPNYSSELNVNALLLGDSALYLCASRAGTGLNEQFFGPGTRLTVL.

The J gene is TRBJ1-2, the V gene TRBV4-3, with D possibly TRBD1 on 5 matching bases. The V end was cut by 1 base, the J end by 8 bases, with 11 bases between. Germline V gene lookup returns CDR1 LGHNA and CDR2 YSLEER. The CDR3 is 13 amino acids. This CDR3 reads CASSQGGDAGYTF. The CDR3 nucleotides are TGCGCCAGCAGCCAAGGGGGGGACGCCGGCTACACCTTC.

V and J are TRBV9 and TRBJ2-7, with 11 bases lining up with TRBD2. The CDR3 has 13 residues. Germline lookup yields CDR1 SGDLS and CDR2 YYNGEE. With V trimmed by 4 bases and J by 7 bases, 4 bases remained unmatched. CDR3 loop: CASSSRLAGEQYF. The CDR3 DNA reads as TGTGCCAGCAGCTCCAGACTAGCGGGGGAGCAGTACTTC.

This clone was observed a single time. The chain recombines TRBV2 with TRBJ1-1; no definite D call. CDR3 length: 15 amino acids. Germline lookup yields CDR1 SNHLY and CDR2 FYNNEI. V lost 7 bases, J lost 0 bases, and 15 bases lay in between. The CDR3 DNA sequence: TGTGCCAGCAATGGGGAGAATTTTGTGAACACTGAAGCTTTCTTT. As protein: CASNGENFVNTEAFF.

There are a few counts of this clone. CDR3 DNA: TGTGCCAGCAGTCGGGGTGGAAACACCATATATTTT. Its protein product is CASSRGGNTIYF. The chain employs TRBV12-3 or TRBV12-4 and TRBJ1-3, with D unclear. The CDR3 loop spans 12 amino acids. The ends were cut back, 5 bases at V and 3 bases at J, with 5 bases in the middle.

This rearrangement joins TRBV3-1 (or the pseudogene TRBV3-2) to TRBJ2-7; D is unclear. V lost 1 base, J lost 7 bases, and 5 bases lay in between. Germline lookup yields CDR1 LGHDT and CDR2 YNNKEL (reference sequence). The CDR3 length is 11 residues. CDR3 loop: CASSQGGEQYF. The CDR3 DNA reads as TGTGCCAGCAGCCAAGGAGGTGAGCAGTACTTC.

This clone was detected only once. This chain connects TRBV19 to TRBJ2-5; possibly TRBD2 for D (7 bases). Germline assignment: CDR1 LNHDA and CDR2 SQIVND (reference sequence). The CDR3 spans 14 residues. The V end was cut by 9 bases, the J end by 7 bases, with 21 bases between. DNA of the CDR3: TGTGCCAGGGGGGAGGGGGATCGACGTGGGACCCAGTACTTC. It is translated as CARGEGDRRGTQYF.

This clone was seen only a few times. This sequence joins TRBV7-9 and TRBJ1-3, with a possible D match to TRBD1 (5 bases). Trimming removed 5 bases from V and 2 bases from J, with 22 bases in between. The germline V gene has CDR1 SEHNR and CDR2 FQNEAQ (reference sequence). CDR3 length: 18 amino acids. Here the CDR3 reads CASSRERTRLTTGNTIYF. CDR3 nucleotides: TGTGCCAGCAGCCGAGAAAGGACAAGACTTACCACTGGAAACACCATATATTTT.

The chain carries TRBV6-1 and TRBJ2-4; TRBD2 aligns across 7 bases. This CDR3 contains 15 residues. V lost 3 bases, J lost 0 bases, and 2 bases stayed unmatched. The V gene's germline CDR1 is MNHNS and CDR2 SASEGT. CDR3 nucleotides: TGTGCCAGCAGTGAGGGGGGGAGAGCCAAAAACATTCAGTACTTC. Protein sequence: CASSEGGRAKNIQYF.

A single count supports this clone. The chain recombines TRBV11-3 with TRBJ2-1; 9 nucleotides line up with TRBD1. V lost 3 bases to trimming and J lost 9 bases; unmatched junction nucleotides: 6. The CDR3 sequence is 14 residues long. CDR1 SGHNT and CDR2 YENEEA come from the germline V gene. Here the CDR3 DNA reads TGTGCCAGCAGCTTTAGGGGGACAGGGCCTGAGCAGTTCTTC. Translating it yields CASSFRGTGPEQFF.

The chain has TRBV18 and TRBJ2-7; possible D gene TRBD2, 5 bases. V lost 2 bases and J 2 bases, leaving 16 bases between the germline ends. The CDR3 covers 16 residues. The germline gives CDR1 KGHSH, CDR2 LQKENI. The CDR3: CASSPMDQRFAYEQYF. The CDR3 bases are TGTGCCAGCTCACCAATGGACCAGCGGTTCGCCTACGAGCAGTACTTC.

DNA of the CDR3: TGTGCCAGCATGTTGCGGGGTAACACTGAAGCTTTCTTT. Encoded protein: CASMLRGNTEAFF. The chain employs TRBV2 and TRBJ1-1; D remains ambiguous. The CDR3 is 13 residues long. Trimming left V 7 bases short and J 2 bases short, with 11 bases between. The germline V gene encodes CDR1 SNHLY and CDR2 FYNNEI.

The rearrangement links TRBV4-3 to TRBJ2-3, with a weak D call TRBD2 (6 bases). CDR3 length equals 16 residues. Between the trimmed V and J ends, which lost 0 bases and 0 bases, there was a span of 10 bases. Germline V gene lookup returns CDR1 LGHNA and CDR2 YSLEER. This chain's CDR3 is CASSQDRLVSTDTQYF. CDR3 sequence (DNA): TGCGCCAGCAGCCAAGACCGACTAGTAAGCACAGATACGCAGTATTTT.

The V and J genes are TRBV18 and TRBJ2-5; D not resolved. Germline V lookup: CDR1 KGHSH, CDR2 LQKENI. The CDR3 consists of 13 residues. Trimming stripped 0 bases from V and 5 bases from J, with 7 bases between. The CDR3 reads CASSPPAVETQYF. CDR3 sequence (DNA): TGTGCCAGCTCACCACCGGCGGTGGAGACCCAGTACTTC.

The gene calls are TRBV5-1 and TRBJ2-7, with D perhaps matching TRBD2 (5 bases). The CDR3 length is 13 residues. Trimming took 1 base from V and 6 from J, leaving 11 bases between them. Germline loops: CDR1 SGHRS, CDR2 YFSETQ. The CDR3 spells CASSLRGHSEQYF. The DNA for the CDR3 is TGCGCCAGCAGCTTGCGGGGTCACAGCGAGCAGTACTTC.

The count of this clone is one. CDR3 nucleotide sequence: TGTGCCAGCAGTTTAGAACGGCGGGCCTACGAAGAGACCCAGTACTTC. Its translation is CASSLERRAYEETQYF. This chain connects TRBV27 to TRBJ2-5, with D maybe TRBD2 (5 bases). V was cut by 2 bases and J by 3 bases, with 16 bases left in between. The CDR3 sequence is 16 residues long. Looked up from germline, CDR1 is MNHEY and CDR2 is SMNVEV (reference sequence).

The CDR3 DNA follows: TGTGCCAGCAGCTTAGACCCGGGTTCGGGTGGCTACACCTTC. Protein sequence: CASSLDPGSGGYTF. This rearrangement joins TRBV7-8 to TRBJ1-2; D uncertain. The CDR3 is made up of 14 amino acids. The germline gives CDR1 SGHVS, CDR2 FQNEAQ. V was clipped by 1 base and J by 7 bases, with 13 bases between them.